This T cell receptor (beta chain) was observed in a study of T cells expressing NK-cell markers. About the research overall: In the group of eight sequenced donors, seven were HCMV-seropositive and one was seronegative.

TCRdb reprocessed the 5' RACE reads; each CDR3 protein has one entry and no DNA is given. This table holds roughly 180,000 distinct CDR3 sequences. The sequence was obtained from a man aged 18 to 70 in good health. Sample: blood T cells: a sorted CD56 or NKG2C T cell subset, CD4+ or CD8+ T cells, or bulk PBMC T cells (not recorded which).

CDR3 amino acids: CASGSGWETQYF. The chain has TRBV12-5 and TRBJ2-5; the D call from TCRdb, TRBD1, cannot be confirmed without DNA. CDR1 and CDR2 (germline): LGHNT, FRNRAP. CDR3 length: 12 residues.